This T cell receptor beta chain was profiled in a study of T cell repertoires in cytomegalovirus infection. Study-level background: Both a matching HLA type and CMV infection were indicated by public TCR beta signatures.

The CDR3 contains 14 residues. Trimming removed 4 bases from V and 1 base from J, with 7 bases in between. CDR1 is SGHVS and CDR2 is FQNEAQ in the germline V gene. Regarding this clonotype: The target antigen is unknown.

Study conclusions and caveats: Carriage of CMV together with the relevant HLA was identifiable through cumulative public TCR beta family frequency. The response measured ex vivo was dominated by TCR beta clonotypes (HLA-C-restricted and CMV-specific).

MiXCR was run by TCRdb on the reads, yielding one entry per CDR3 protein. The table has 450,000 to 650,000 distinct CDR3 sequences, more than 25% seen once; the top ten hold about 13%. Specimen: PBMCs. The source is a human donor in good health (CMV status not recorded). Some clones in this sample may be carry-over from other donors' samples. This chain joins TRBV7-8 and TRBJ2-2; TRBD1 is a possible D gene (6 bases). The DNA of the CDR3 is TGTGCCAGCAGCTCGGACAGGAACACCGGGGAGCTGTTTTTT. Protein product: CASSSDRNTGELFF. The full variable domain, with the rest looked up from reference TRBV7-8 and TRBJ2-2, is GAGVSQSPRYKVAKRGQDVALRCDPISGHVSLFWYQQALGQGPEFLTYFQNEAQLDKSGLPSDRFFAERPEGSVSTLKIQRTQQEDSAVYLCASSSDRNTGELFFGEGSRLTVL.